A single sample gave rise to the 11 T cell receptor beta chains below, sequenced in a study of cytomegalovirus exposure and HLA in healthy donors. PCR used 60 Vbeta primers and 13 Jbeta primers. TCRdb's table, derived via immunoSEQ multiplex PCR, lists solely in-frame clones and lacks some. The data hold some 140,000 clones, with over 60% observed a single time. Sequenced: PBMCs. These TCRs come from a man aged 30 to 45 in good health and CMV-seronegative.

CDR3 in DNA: TGCGCCAGCAGCCCGGGACTAGCGGGAGGGCCTGGAGAGACCCAGTACTTC. Translation: CASSPGLAGGPGETQYF. The V call is TRBV5-1, the J call TRBJ2-5, with TRBD2 matching over 16 bases. This CDR3 spans 17 amino acids. Germline CDR1 is SGHRS and CDR2 is YFSETQ. The trim removed 4 bases at V and 4 bases at J, leaving 7 bases unmatched.

The gene calls are TRBV27 and TRBJ2-5; D is unclear. The CDR3 is made up of 16 amino acids. Germline V lookup: CDR1 MNHEY, CDR2 SMNVEV (reference sequence). Trimming left V 2 bases short and J 2 bases short, with 15 bases between. The CDR3 sequence is CASSLGWAVGQETQYF. CDR3 sequence (DNA): TGTGCCAGCAGTTTAGGGTGGGCTGTAGGACAAGAGACCCAGTACTTC.

The chain recombines TRBV19 with TRBJ1-2, with D maybe TRBD1 (5 bases). The germline V gene has CDR1 LNHDA and CDR2 SQIVND (reference sequence). Trimming removed 4 bases at V and 4 bases at J, with 22 bases between. The CDR3 spans 17 residues. The CDR3 sequence: CASSTTRQRIRTYGYTF. CDR3 bases: TGTGCCAGTAGTACTACCCGACAGAGAATACGGACCTATGGCTACACCTTC.

V gene TRBV5-4 combines with J gene TRBJ2-7; TRBD1 matches at 7 bases. The CDR3 extends over 14 amino acids. Trimming removed 3 bases from V and 2 bases from J; junction bases left unmatched: 5. Germline V gene sequence: CDR1 SGHNT, CDR2 YYREEE (reference sequence). CDR3 DNA sequence: TGTGCCAGCAGCTCCCGACAGGGCACCTACGAGCAGTACTTC. Its translation is CASSSRQGTYEQYF.

The chain links TRBV21-1 to TRBJ2-3; the table's D call TRBD1 went unverified against the DNA. TRBV21-1 is described as a pseudogene. The CDR3 runs to 18 residues. CDR3 in amino acids: CASTSRDRGHTTQDTQYF. The CDR3 DNA reads as TGTGCCAGCACCTCCCGGGACAGGGGGCATACTACACAAGATACGCAGTATTTT.

The rearrangement uses TRBV2 and TRBJ2-1, with 7 bases aligning to TRBD2. CDR3 length equals 14 residues. Germline CDR1 is SNHLY and CDR2 is FYNNEI. The V segment lost 8 bases and the J segment 7 bases; nucleotides outside the gene matches: 11. The CDR3 DNA sequence: TGTGCCAGCGTGGCGGGAGATCAGAATAATGAGCAGTTCTTC. Protein: CASVAGDQNNEQFF.

The V call is TRBV29-1, the J call TRBJ2-5; maybe TRBD1 (5 bases). The DNA end is more similar to TRBJ2-7, so the J call may be wrong. The CDR3 is 12 residues long. Per the germline V gene, CDR1 is SQVTM and CDR2 is ANQGSEA. This chain's CDR3 is CSVKGASYEQYF. The CDR3 DNA reads as TGCAGCGTTAAAGGGGCTTCCTACGAGCAGTACTTC.

Written as DNA, the CDR3 is TGTGCCAGCAGTTATAATGAAGCTTTCTTT. Protein: CASSYNEAFF. The chain carries TRBV6-6 and TRBJ1-1; no firm D call. The V gene's germline CDR1 is MNHNY and CDR2 SVGAGI (reference sequence). The V and J ends lost 3 bases and 7 bases respectively, with 3 bases between them. The CDR3 consists of 10 residues.

This sequence joins TRBV28 and TRBJ2-2; D not resolved. The germline V and J ends were trimmed by 0 bases and 6 bases, with 8 bases remaining between them. There are 14 residues in the CDR3. CDR1 is MDHEN and CDR2 is SYDVKM in the germline V gene. CDR3 DNA sequence: TGTGCCAGCAGTTTATGGAGGCGATCCGGGGAGCTGTTTTTT. This codes for CASSLWRRSGELFF.

V gene TRBV7-9 combines with J gene TRBJ1-2, with 12 bases aligning to TRBD1. The CDR3 is 16 residues long. Germline V gene lookup returns CDR1 SEHNR and CDR2 FQNEAQ (reference sequence). The junction had 12 bases not matched to a gene; V was cut back by 5 bases and J by 8 bases. CDR3 in DNA: TGTGCCAGCAGCCGGGGGACAGGGGGCCTAACGGCAGGCTACACCTTC. Its protein is CASSRGTGGLTAGYTF.

The chain employs TRBV28 and TRBJ2-3, with 8 bases matching TRBD1. In germline, CDR1 is MDHEN, CDR2 SYDVKM. Trimming removed 5 bases from V and 3 bases from J; junction bases left unmatched: 7. The CDR3 sequence is 15 residues long. DNA for the CDR3: TGTGCCAGCAGTCCCGGGACAGGCCCGACAGATACGCAGTATTTT. Protein product: CASSPGTGPTDTQYF. Full variable domain (missing parts from reference TRBV28 and TRBJ2-3): DVKVTQSSRYLVKRTGEKVFLECVQDMDHENMFWYRQDPGLGLRLIYFSYDVKMKEKGDIPEGYSVSREKKERFSLILESASTNQTSMYLCASSPGTGPTDTQYFGPGTRLTVL.